Below are 21 T cell receptor beta chains sequenced from a single sample in a study of blood T cell repertoires in COVID-19. TCRdb's copy holds only in-frame clones and misses some; the assay was immunoSEQ multiplex PCR. The sample includes 150,000 to 200,000 clones, roughly 87% of them seen just once. Sequenced sample: peripheral blood. These receptors were taken from a woman aged 45-65 years with acute or convalescent COVID-19.

This clone was picked up a small number of times. The chain couples TRBV6-1 to TRBJ1-1, with 7 bases aligning to TRBD1. This CDR3 region has 17 residues. V dropped 4 bases and J dropped 10; count of bases not matched to a gene: 21. Germline-derived CDR1 and CDR2 are MNHNS and SASEGT. CDR3 loop: CASSASTTGGQAARAFF. CDR3 coding DNA: TGTGCCAGCAGTGCCTCAACTACCGGCGGACAGGCCGCAAGAGCTTTCTTT.

The CDR3 sequence is CASSSGQGEQPQHF. The CDR3 nucleotides read TGCGCCAGCAGCTCCGGACAGGGAGAACAGCCCCAGCATTTT. This chain uses TRBV5-1 with TRBJ1-5; 8 bases map to TRBD1. The CDR3 totals 14 residues. The J segment lost 7 bases and the V segment lost 3 bases, leaving 6 bases of the junction unmatched. Germline lookup yields CDR1 SGHRS and CDR2 YFSETQ.

J is TRBJ1-2 and V is TRBV5-4; D is ambiguous. The V end lost 4 bases, the J end lost 0 bases, and 7 bases lay between the germline ends. Germline assignment: CDR1 SGHNT and CDR2 YYREEE (reference sequence). This CDR3 contains 13 residues. In nucleotides, the CDR3 is TGTGCCAGCAGCCCACAGTCTAACTATGGCTACACCTTC. Translation gives CASSPQSNYGYTF.

The count of this clone is one. V gene TRBV27 combines with J gene TRBJ1-2; 8 positions match TRBD1. Germline values: CDR1 MNHEY, CDR2 SMNVEV (reference sequence). Trimming removed 0 bases from V and 2 bases from J; junction bases left unmatched: 2. The CDR3 has 15 amino acids. The chain's CDR3 is CASSLSWTGNYGYTF. The CDR3 bases are TGTGCCAGCAGTTTATCTTGGACAGGGAACTATGGCTACACCTTC.

The J gene is TRBJ1-2, the V gene TRBV9; D gene ambiguous. Germline values: CDR1 SGDLS, CDR2 YYNGEE. The CDR3 consists of 15 residues. Trimming took off 3 bases at V and 1 base at J, with 13 bases between the two ends. CDR3 protein: CASSESAGFNYGYTF. Here the CDR3 DNA reads TGTGCCAGCAGCGAATCCGCGGGTTTTAACTATGGCTACACCTTC.

The chain is built from TRBV7-2 and TRBJ2-1; TRBD2 matches at 13 bases. The CDR3 has 16 residues. Unmatched junction bases numbered 8, after V lost 7 bases and J lost 5 bases. The germline CDR1 and CDR2 sequences are SGHTA and FQGNSA. CDR3 nucleotide sequence: TGTGCCAGCACCCTACAACTAGCGGGGGGGAACAATGAGCAGTTCTTC. Encoded protein: CASTLQLAGGNNEQFF.

The rearrangement joins TRBV11-2 to TRBJ2-3; D is perhaps TRBD1 (8 bases). This CDR3 contains 17 residues. V was trimmed by 5 bases and J by 6 bases, leaving 24 bases between them. Germline values: CDR1 SGHAT, CDR2 FQNNGV. The CDR3 DNA is TGTGCCAGCAGCGTGGAGCGGGGCAGGGGGCGCCGGGATACGCAGTATTTT. Protein product: CASSVERGRGRRDTQYF.

The chain combines TRBV30 with TRBJ1-2, with D possibly TRBD1 on 6 matching bases. Trimming took off 3 bases at V and 8 bases at J, with 10 bases between the two ends. The germline CDR1 and CDR2 sequences are GTSNPN and SVGIG (reference sequence). CDR3 length: 11 amino acids. The CDR3 coding sequence is TGTGCCTGGAGCCTACAGGGAGGCTACACCTTC. Encoded protein: CAWSLQGGYTF. The complete variable domain, with remaining parts taken from reference TRBV30 and TRBJ1-2, reads SQTIHQWPATLVQPVGSPLSLECTVEGTSNPNLYWYRQAAGRGLQLLFYSVGIGQISSEVPQNLSASRPQDRQFILSSKKLLLSDSGFYLCAWSLQGGYTFGSGTRLTVV.

This clone occurred a few times. DNA for the CDR3: TGTGCCAGCAGTCCAGGTCTGGCGGGCTACACCTTC. It encodes CASSPGLAGYTF. J is TRBJ1-2 and V is TRBV6-5; D gene ambiguous. This CDR3 has 12 residues. CDR1 and CDR2 from the germline V gene are MNHEY and SVGAGI. V was clipped by 5 bases and J by 8 bases, with 12 bases between them.

V usage is TRBV2 and J usage is TRBJ1-1, with TRBD1 identical over 11 bases. J gave up 0 bases and V 3 bases, and 15 bases lay outside the gene matches. The CDR3 spans 20 residues. CDR1 and CDR2 (germline): SNHLY, FYNNEI. The CDR3 protein is CASSERTGGFGRRLNTEAFF. The CDR3 region has the DNA TGTGCCAGCAGTGAGAGGACAGGGGGCTTTGGGCGACGACTGAACACTGAAGCTTTCTTT.

V usage is TRBV7-2 and J usage is TRBJ1-1; 8 bases line up with TRBD1. Trimming removed 6 bases from V and 5 bases from J; junction bases left unmatched: 17. Germline V lookup: CDR1 SGHTA, CDR2 FQGNSA. The CDR3 covers 17 residues. The CDR3 here is CASSYMRTGLAGTEAFF. The CDR3 DNA is TGTGCCAGCAGTTATATGAGGACAGGGCTGGCCGGGACTGAAGCTTTCTTT.

The V gene is TRBV24-1, the J gene TRBJ1-4; D is perhaps TRBD1 (6 bases). V lost 4 bases to trimming and J lost 8 bases, with 16 bases between them. There are 15 residues in the CDR3. Germline CDR1 KGHDR, CDR2 SFDVKD. As DNA, the CDR3 is TGTGCCACCAGTGAGGCACAGGGTCAGGTGGAAAAACTGTTTTTT. As protein: CATSEAQGQVEKLFF.

The rearrangement uses TRBV10-3 and TRBJ2-3, with 11 bases identical to TRBD2. CDR1 ENHRY and CDR2 SYGVKD come from the germline V gene. The CDR3 runs to 18 residues. Trimming took 6 bases from V and 5 from J; bases not matched to a gene: 16. CDR3 region: CAISAFITSGSSVDTQYF. CDR3 sequence (DNA): TGTGCCATCAGCGCTTTTATTACTAGCGGGAGTTCCGTAGATACGCAGTATTTT.

The chain couples TRBV19 to TRBJ2-2, with D uncertain. CDR3 length: 14 residues. Looked up from germline, CDR1 is LNHDA and CDR2 is SQIVND (reference sequence). Trimming took off 3 bases at V and 1 base at J, with 6 bases between the two ends. This chain's CDR3 is CASSIAKNTGELFF. The DNA of the CDR3 is TGTGCCAGTAGTATCGCGAAGAACACCGGGGAGCTGTTTTTT. Full variable domain (rest looked up from reference TRBV19 and TRBJ2-2): DGGITQSPKYLFRKEGQNVTLSCEQNLNHDAMYWYRQDPGQGLRLIYYSQIVNDFQKGDIAEGYSVSREKKESFPLTVTSAQKNPTAFYLCASSIAKNTGELFFGEGSRLTVL.

CDR3 in amino acids: CASSPCRGTSAIETQYF. CDR3 nucleotides: TGTGCCAGCAGTCCCTGCAGGGGGACTAGCGCCATCGAGACCCAGTACTTC. This chain links TRBV6-6 with TRBJ2-5; 10 bases match TRBD2. V lost 5 bases, J lost 5 bases, and 14 bases stayed unmatched. The CDR3 has 17 amino acids. Germline lookup yields CDR1 MNHNY and CDR2 SVGAGI (reference sequence).

This clone is a singleton in its sample. J is TRBJ1-6 and V is TRBV27, with 8 bases matching TRBD1. The J segment lost 6 bases and the V segment lost 6 bases, leaving 7 bases of the junction unmatched. The CDR3 has 15 amino acids. Germline loops: CDR1 MNHEY, CDR2 SMNVEV (reference sequence). CDR3 amino acids: CASRIQGATNSPLHF. The CDR3, as DNA: TGTGCCAGCAGGATTCAGGGGGCCACTAATTCACCCCTCCACTTT.

This clone has just a few counts. V and J are TRBV11-3 and TRBJ1-1, with D perhaps matching TRBD1 (5 bases). The CDR3 runs 15 residues. CDR1 SGHNT and CDR2 YENEEA come from the germline V gene. V lost 1 base and J 0 bases, leaving 9 bases between the germline ends. In nucleotides, the CDR3 is TGTGCCAGCAGCTTAGGGTCAGGGCTGAACACTGAAGCTTTCTTT. It specifies CASSLGSGLNTEAFF. The variable domain in full, completed from reference TRBV11-3 and TRBJ1-1, reads EAGVVQSPRYKIIEKKQPVAFWCNPISGHNTLYWYLQNLGQGPELLIRYENEEAVDDSQLPKDRFSAERLKGVDSTLKIQPAELGDSAVYLCASSLGSGLNTEAFFGQGTRLTVV.

The CDR3 here is CASSSGLFTDTQYF. The DNA of the CDR3 is TGTGCCAGCAGTTCTGGACTCTTCACAGATACGCAGTATTTT. This sequence joins TRBV6-6 and TRBJ2-3, with D possibly TRBD2 on 5 matching bases. Germline CDR1 MNHNY, CDR2 SVGAGI (reference sequence). The CDR3 spans 14 residues. Between the trimmed V and J ends, which lost 4 bases and 2 bases, there was a span of 10 bases.

V is TRBV27 and J is TRBJ1-4; the D gene is possibly TRBD1 (5 bases). V gave up 3 bases and J gave up 7 bases, with 12 bases separating them. The CDR3 runs to 14 residues. The germline CDR1 and CDR2 sequences are MNHEY and SMNVEV (reference sequence). Here the CDR3 DNA reads TGTGCCAGCAGTTTCCAGGGTACGCGTGAAAAACTGTTTTTT. This gives the protein CASSFQGTREKLFF.

The chain uses TRBV23-1 and TRBJ1-5; D remains ambiguous. TRBV23-1 is labeled an ORF, and its function is uncertain. The CDR3 spans 18 residues. The germline V and J ends were trimmed by 1 base and 1 base, with 17 bases remaining between them. The CDR3 DNA follows: TGCGCCAGCAGTCAATATGTGTGGAGAGGGTTCAGCAATCAGCCCCAGCATTTT. Translation: CASSQYVWRGFSNQPQHF.

This clone turned up a few times. The chain couples TRBV12-5 to TRBJ1-5; 10 positions match TRBD1. Losses at the gene ends were 7 bases for V and 5 bases for J; bases not matched to a gene: 8. Germline CDR1 reads LGHNT; CDR2 reads FRNRAP. The CDR3 sequence is 15 residues long. The CDR3 DNA is TGTGCTAGTGCTATTCGGGACAGGGGTGATCAGCCCCAGCATTTT. Residues: CASAIRDRGDQPQHF.